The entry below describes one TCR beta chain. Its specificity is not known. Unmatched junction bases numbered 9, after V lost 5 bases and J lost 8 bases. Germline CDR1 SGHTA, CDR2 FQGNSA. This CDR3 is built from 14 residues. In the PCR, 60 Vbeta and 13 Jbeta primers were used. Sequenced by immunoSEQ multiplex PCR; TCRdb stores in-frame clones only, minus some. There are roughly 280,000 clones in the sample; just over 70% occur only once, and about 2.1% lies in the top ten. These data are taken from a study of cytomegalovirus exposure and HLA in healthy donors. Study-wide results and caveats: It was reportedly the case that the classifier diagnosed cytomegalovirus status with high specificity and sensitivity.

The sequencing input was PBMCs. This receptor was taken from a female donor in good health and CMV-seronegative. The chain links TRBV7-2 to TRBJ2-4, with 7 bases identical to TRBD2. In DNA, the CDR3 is TGTGCCAGCAGCCCCCTGAGGGGAGGGGACATTCAGTACTTC. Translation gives CASSPLRGGDIQYF.